The 5 T cell receptor beta chains given below trace back to one sample, sequenced in a study of T cell repertoires in cytomegalovirus infection. TCRdb re-derived calls from the reads in MiXCR, one entry per CDR3 protein. The table shows about 680,000 distinct CDR3 sequences, with less than 25% occurring only once. Material: CD8+ T cells from PBMCs. The receptors originated from a human donor in good health (CMV status not recorded). Some clones in this sample may be carry-over from other donors' samples.

This clonotype was counted ten times or more. The rearrangement links TRBV7-2 to TRBJ1-2; D is unresolved. The length of the CDR3 is 16 residues. Deletions cut 0 bases from V and 4 bases from J, with 15 bases between. Looked up from germline, CDR1 is SGHTA and CDR2 is FQGNSA. The CDR3 loop is CASSLALPGGGYGYTF. CDR3 coding DNA: TGTGCCAGCAGCTTAGCGCTTCCAGGAGGTGGCTATGGCTACACCTTC.

This sequence joins TRBV29-1 and TRBJ2-3; tentatively, D is TRBD1 (6 bases). Between the trimmed V and J ends, which lost 3 bases and 4 bases, there was a span of 17 bases. The CDR3 is made up of 15 amino acids. Germline values: CDR1 SQVTM, CDR2 ANQGSEA. CDR3 in DNA: TGCAGCGTTGACGGAGGACAGCGCCCGGCAGATACGCAGTATTTT. Protein product: CSVDGGQRPADTQYF.

The chain joins TRBV7-6 to TRBJ2-5; 10 nucleotides match TRBD2. The CDR3 sequence is 18 residues long. CDR1 and CDR2 (germline): SGHVS, FNYEAQ. With 5 bases clipped from V and 5 bases from J, the junction kept 17 bases outside the gene matches. CDR3 in DNA: TGTGCCAGCAGCACCAACTGGGTAGCGGGGGGCCTAGCGGAGACCCAGTACTTC. Residues: CASSTNWVAGGLAETQYF.

This clonotype was seen only a few times. The chain uses TRBV4-1 and TRBJ2-7, with D possibly being TRBD1 (5 bases). The CDR3 runs 15 residues. V lost 1 base to trimming and J lost 0 bases, with 10 bases between them. Germline-derived CDR1 and CDR2 are MGHRA and YSYEKL. This CDR3 reads CASSQVIGVSYEQYF. The CDR3 region has the DNA TGCGCCAGCAGCCAAGTTATAGGGGTCTCCTACGAGCAGTACTTC.

This rearrangement joins TRBV6-5 to TRBJ1-1, with a possible D match to TRBD1 (5 bases). Germline assignment: CDR1 MNHEY and CDR2 SVGAGI. CDR3 length: 14 residues. The ends were cut back, 2 bases at V and 7 bases at J, with 14 bases in the middle. CDR3 in DNA: TGTGCCAGCAGTTACCGGGACGTGGACTATGAAGCTTTCTTT. It translates to CASSYRDVDYEAFF.